What follows describes a single T cell receptor (beta chain). This CDR3 spans 15 amino acids. Per germline, CDR1 SNHLY and CDR2 FYNNEI. Trimming cost V 6 bases and J 4 bases; bases outside gene matches: 9. Clones were read by immunoSEQ multiplex PCR, and TCRdb kept only the in-frame ones, dropping some. The table has 35,000 to 55,000 clones, about 83% seen once. Time point in this sample: peripheral blood 6 weeks after treatment start. The entry originates in a study of PD-L1 blockade in urothelial cancer. Study overall: At 3 weeks (second dose) and 6 weeks after starting treatment, blood was analyzed.

The source material was PBMCs, sampled around atezolizumab (anti-PD-L1) treatment. The receptor's source is a man aged 55-75 years with urothelial cancer. This rearrangement joins TRBV2 to TRBJ2-1, with 7 bases identical to TRBD1. The CDR3 loop reads CASSSGTEIYNEQFF. The CDR3, as DNA: TGTGCCAGCAGCTCCGGGACAGAGATTTACAATGAGCAGTTCTTC.